This T cell receptor (beta chain) was captured in a study of T cells and Merkel cell carcinoma outcomes. Study-wide results and caveats: Merkel cell carcinoma outcomes were reportedly predicted by repertoire and T-cell density.

A remark on this clone: Its antigen is still unknown.

Assay used: immunoSEQ multiplex PCR; TCRdb lists only in-frame clones, some missing. In the table there are about 14,000 clones, 92% of which are singletons. Per the germline V gene, CDR1 is SGHVS and CDR2 is FNYEAQ. V lost 5 bases, J lost 6 bases, and 10 bases stayed unmatched. This CDR3 is built from 15 residues. The receptor's source is a human donor with Merkel cell carcinoma. The gene calls are TRBV7-6 and TRBJ1-2, with 9 bases matching TRBD1. Sequenced sample: tumor tissue from Merkel cell carcinoma. CDR3 nucleotide sequence: TGTGCCAGCAGCAAACTTACAGGGGGCGCCGATGGCTACACCTTC. Protein product: CASSKLTGGADGYTF.